This entry concerns a single T cell receptor (beta chain). Its antigen remains unknown. This sample was taken from a study of beta chain features in type 1 diabetes. Study-level findings and limits: A moderate, significant TCRB CDR3 shortening appeared in type 1 diabetes across four CD4+ subsets.

This CDR3 spans 14 amino acids. Germline values: CDR1 LGHNA, CDR2 YNFKEQ. J gave up 5 bases and V 1 base, and 2 bases lay outside the gene matches. Since all of the isolated RNA was reverse transcribed, expressed TCRB transcripts were what got sequenced. Clones were read by immunoSEQ multiplex PCR, and TCRdb kept only the in-frame ones, dropping some. The sample carries 850,000 to 900,000 clones, roughly 16% recorded once. This clonotype was sampled from a young woman in good health. The genes are TRBV4-2 and TRBJ2-5; TRBD2 matches at 9 bases. The specimen sequenced was naive CD4+ T cells from blood. The CDR3: CASSQGSGRETQYF. The CDR3 nucleotides read TGTGCCAGCAGCCAAGGGAGCGGGAGGGAGACCCAGTACTTC.